The rows below give T cell receptor beta chains drawn from one sample of a study of early T cells in non-severe SARS-CoV-2 infection. TCRdb passed the 5' RACE reads through MiXCR, listing each CDR3 protein once. The repertoire has 76,000 or so distinct CDR3 sequences, approximately 11% of them found once; the top ten carry approximately 4.5%. The sequencing input was whole blood. The receptors here all came from an adult who was a healthcare worker with PCR-confirmed SARS-CoV-2 infection or an uninfected control (not recorded which). Each CDR3 is given with its conserved first and last residue. D genes are given only for firm matches. Clone size is given for some rows only: seen once, a few or many times, or a class if the clone is expanded.

v_call	clone_size	d_call	j_call	cdr3_nt	cdr3_aa
TRBV7-7	many	-	TRBJ2-2	TGTGCTAGCAGCCCCCGCCCCTACCCCGACACCGGGGAGCTGTTTTTT	CASSPRPYPDTGELFF
TRBV3-1	many	TRBD2	TRBJ2-5	TGTGCCAGCAGCCAAGCTAGCGGGGTTTCCCAGTACTTC	CASSQASGVSQYF
TRBV7-2	-	-	TRBJ1-3	TGTGCCAGCAGCTTAGAGGGAGGTGGAAACACCATATATTTT	CASSLEGGGNTIYF
TRBV9	-	-	TRBJ2-5	TGTGCCAGCACCAAACTGCCCTCTGAAGAGACCCAGTACTTC	CASTKLPSEETQYF
TRBV6-6	-	-	TRBJ1-1	TGTGCCAGCAGTTTCGCCGAGACAGTCCCCACTGAAGCTTTCTTT	CASSFAETVPTEAFF
TRBV10-3	many	-	TRBJ2-1	TGTGCCATCAGTGGGCTCGAAGGGGAGATAAGCTCCTACAATGAGCAGTTCTTC	CAISGLEGEISSYNEQFF
TRBV7-2	-	-	TRBJ1-1	TGTGCCAGCAGCCCCGCCGATCAGAGGGCTTTCTTT	CASSPADQRAFF
TRBV9	many	-	TRBJ2-1	TGTGCCAGCAGCGTAGGTTTTGGGCCCTACAATGAGCAGTTCTTC	CASSVGFGPYNEQFF
TRBV14	many	TRBD2	TRBJ2-1	TGTGCCAGCAGGATAGCGGGGGCGGCCTACAATGAGCAGTTCTTC	CASRIAGAAYNEQFF
TRBV5-1	many	-	TRBJ1-4	TGCGCCAGCAGCTCCACAAAAACAGGGCCAGCGCGTGAAAAACTGTTTTTT	CASSSTKTGPAREKLFF
TRBV6-6	many	-	TRBJ2-3	TGTGCCAGCGGATTTCGGACCGGCACAGGGAGGTATTTT	CASGFRTGTGRYF
TRBV7-8	many	-	TRBJ1-4	TGTGCCAGCAGCACCCGACAGAATGAAAAACTGTTTTTT	CASSTRQNEKLFF
TRBV12-3/TRBV12-4	many	TRBD2	TRBJ2-2	TGTGCCAGCAGCGACGGGGGGGCCGGGGAGCTGTTTTTT	CASSDGGAGELFF
TRBV7-6	many	-	TRBJ2-2	TGTGCCAGCAGCTTATCTGGGGGCTGGAACACCGGGGAGCTGTTTTTT	CASSLSGGWNTGELFF
TRBV6-2/TRBV6-3	many	-	TRBJ2-6	TGTGCCTCCCAGGGGTCTGGGGCCAACGTCCTGACTTTC	CASQGSGANVLTF
TRBV5-1	many	TRBD1	TRBJ2-2	TGCGCCAGCAGCTCCACCCAGGGGGTAATCGGTACCGGGGAGCTGTTTTTT	CASSSTQGVIGTGELFF
TRBV5-6	-	-	TRBJ1-1	TGTGCCAGCAGCTCCGGACATGCGAACACTGAAGCTTTCTTT	CASSSGHANTEAFF
TRBV9	many	-	TRBJ1-1	TGTGCCAGCAGCCAAACAGGGCTCACTGAAGCTTTCTTT	CASSQTGLTEAFF
TRBV30	many	TRBD2	TRBJ2-2	TGTGCCTGGACTCAGCGGGGTGACACCGGGGAGCTGTTTTTT	CAWTQRGDTGELFF
TRBV5-4	few	TRBD2	TRBJ2-7	TGTGCCAGCAGCGACGGACTAGCGGGCCGGCTCGGGATCGAGCAGTACTTC	CASSDGLAGRLGIEQYF
TRBV4-1	-	-	TRBJ1-5	TGCGCCAGCAGCCAGGGGGACTTATTGGGACAGCCCCAGCATTTT	CASSQGDLLGQPQHF
TRBV21-1	few	-	TRBJ2-7	TGTGCCAGCAGCACGAGGTATGGGACTGGTTTCTACGAGCAGTACTTC	CASSTRYGTGFYEQYF
TRBV11-2	many	TRBD1	TRBJ2-3	TGTGCCAGCAGCTTCACAGGGGTAACAGATACGCAGTATTTT	CASSFTGVTDTQYF
TRBV9	few	TRBD1	TRBJ1-4	TGTGCCAGCAGCACGGGGACAGGGGGCCCTGAAAAACTGTTTTTT	CASSTGTGGPEKLFF
TRBV10-2	-	TRBD2	TRBJ2-3	TGCGCCAGCAGTGAGTCGGGACTAGCGGGGAATACGCAGTATTTT	CASSESGLAGNTQYF
TRBV7-2	many	-	TRBJ2-3	TGTGCCAGCAGTCCGGGGACTAGCACAGATACGCAGTATTTT	CASSPGTSTDTQYF
TRBV10-3	-	TRBD2	TRBJ2-5	TGTGCCAGCTCCTCCGGGACTAGCCAAGAGACCCAGTACTTC	CASSSGTSQETQYF
TRBV4-1	-	-	TRBJ2-1	TGCGCCAGCAGCCAAGCCCCCGGCGGGCAGTTCTTC	CASSQAPGGQFF
TRBV11-2	-	-	TRBJ2-3	TGTGCCAGCAGCGAGGTTGGAGAAGATCTCTTTGATACGCAGTATTTT	CASSEVGEDLFDTQYF
TRBV20-1	few	TRBD2	TRBJ2-1	TGCAGTGCTAGAGATCGGGTAGCGGGGGTCTACAATGAGCAGTTCTTC	CSARDRVAGVYNEQFF
TRBV5-1	-	TRBD2	TRBJ2-3	TGCGCCAGCAGCAGAGGACTAGCGGGGGACACAGATACGCAGTATTTT	CASSRGLAGDTDTQYF
TRBV9	-	-	TRBJ2-1	TGTGCCAGCAGCGTTACGGGGGCCTACAATGAGCAGTTCTTC	CASSVTGAYNEQFF
TRBV7-2	many	-	TRBJ2-5	TGTGCCAGCAGCTTAAATCCGGGTGGGGAGACCCAGTACTTC	CASSLNPGGETQYF
TRBV12-3/TRBV12-4	many	TRBD1	TRBJ1-1	TGTGCCAGCAGGATACACAGGGGGCTTGGCACTGAAGCTTTCTTT	CASRIHRGLGTEAFF
TRBV14	-	-	TRBJ1-1	TGTGCCAGCAGCCAAGATTACGTGACTGAAGCTTTCTTT	CASSQDYVTEAFF